This T cell receptor (beta chain) is drawn from a study of blood T cell repertoires in COVID-19. The wider study: Spain, Italy and the United States supplied samples that represented acute and convalescent COVID-19.

The V gene's germline CDR1 is KGHSH and CDR2 LQKENI. This CDR3 region has 16 residues. Trimming removed 1 base from V and 6 bases from J, with 16 bases in between. Assay used: immunoSEQ multiplex PCR; TCRdb lists only in-frame clones, some missing. In the table there are about 90,000 clones, more than 65% of which are singletons. What was sequenced was peripheral blood. The TCR sequence derives from a man older than 75 with active or convalescent COVID-19. This chain links TRBV18 with TRBJ2-1; TRBD2 is a possible D gene (6 bases). The CDR3 sequence is CASSPRGGARANEQFF. CDR3 coding DNA: TGTGCCAGCTCACCACGAGGAGGGGCCAGGGCCAATGAGCAGTTCTTC.